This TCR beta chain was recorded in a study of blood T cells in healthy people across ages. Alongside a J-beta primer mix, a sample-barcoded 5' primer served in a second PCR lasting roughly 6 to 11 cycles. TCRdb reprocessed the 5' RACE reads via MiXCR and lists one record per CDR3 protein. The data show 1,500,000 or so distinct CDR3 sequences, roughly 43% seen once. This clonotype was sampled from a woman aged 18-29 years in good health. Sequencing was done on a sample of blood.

This CDR3 is CATSDPSDDTDTQYF. CDR3 nucleotides: TGTGCCACCAGTGATCCCTCGGACGACACAGATACGCAGTATTTT. The rearrangement joins TRBV24-1 to TRBJ2-3; no clear D. Germline CDR1 is KGHDR and CDR2 is SFDVKD. The CDR3 extends over 15 amino acids. V lost 3 bases to trimming and J lost 2 bases, with 11 bases between them.